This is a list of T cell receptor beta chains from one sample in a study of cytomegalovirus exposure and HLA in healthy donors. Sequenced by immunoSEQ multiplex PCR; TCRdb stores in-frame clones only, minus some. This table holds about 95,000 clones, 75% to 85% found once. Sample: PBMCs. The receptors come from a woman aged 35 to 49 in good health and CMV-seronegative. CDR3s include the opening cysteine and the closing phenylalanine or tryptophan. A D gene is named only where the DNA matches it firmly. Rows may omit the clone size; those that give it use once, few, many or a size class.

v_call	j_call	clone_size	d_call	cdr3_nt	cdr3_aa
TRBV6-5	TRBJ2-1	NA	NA	TGTGCCAGCAGTAAAGGACTAAGGTGGAATGAGCAGTTCTTC	CASSKGLRWNEQFF
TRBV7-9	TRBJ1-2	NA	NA	TGTGCCAGCAGCTCCGTATACAGCGGCTACACCTTC	CASSSVYSGYTF
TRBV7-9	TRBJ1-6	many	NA	TGTGCCAGCAGCTTACACAGGGTGGGGGATTCACCCCTCCACTTT	CASSLHRVGDSPLHF
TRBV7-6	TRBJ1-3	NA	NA	TGTGCCAGCAGCCGGGACATATCTGGAAACACCATATATTTT	CASSRDISGNTIYF
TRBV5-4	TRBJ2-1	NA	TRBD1	TGTGCCAGCACCCAAGGGGGACAGGTGTTGTATGAGCAGTTCTTC	CASTQGGQVLYEQFF
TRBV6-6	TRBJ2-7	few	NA	TGTGCCAGCTCGCTCGACAGAGCCTACGAGCAGTACTTC	CASSLDRAYEQYF
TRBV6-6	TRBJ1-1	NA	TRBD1	TGTGCCAGCAGTGACAGGGACACTGAAGCTTTCTTT	CASSDRDTEAFF
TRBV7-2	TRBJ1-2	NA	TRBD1	TGTGCCAGCAGCTTAGGGACAGGGATGGCGGCCACCTTC	CASSLGTGMAATF
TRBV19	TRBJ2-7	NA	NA	TGTGCCAGTAAGATCGGGGATCGGTCCTACGAGCAGTACTTC	CASKIGDRSYEQYF
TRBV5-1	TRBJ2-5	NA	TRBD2	TGCGCCACCTCGGGGGGGCCCCAGCTCCAAGAGACCCAGTACTTC	CATSGGPQLQETQYF
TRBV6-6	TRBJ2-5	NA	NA	TGTGCCAGCAGTTACGGTGCTAGTTCAGGGGAGACCCAGTACTTC	CASSYGASSGETQYF
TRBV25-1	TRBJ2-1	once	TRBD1	TGTGCCAGCAGTGTTAGACAGGGGGGGGACCACAATGAGCAGTTCTTC	CASSVRQGGDHNEQFF
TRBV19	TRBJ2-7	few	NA	TGTGCCAGTAGTCGAACAGTTTCCTACGAGCAGTACTTC	CASSRTVSYEQYF
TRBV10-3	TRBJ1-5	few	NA	TGTGCCATCAGTGAGTCCGGGGGGGCTTGGAGCAATCAGCCCCAGCATTTT	CAISESGGAWSNQPQHF
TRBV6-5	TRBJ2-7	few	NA	TGTGCCAGCACGGTGGGGGGCGAGCAGTACTTC	CASTVGGEQYF
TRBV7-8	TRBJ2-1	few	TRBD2	TGTGCCAGCAGCTTAGGTGGGCGGGGGAGGAGCAATGAGCAGTTCTTC	CASSLGGRGRSNEQFF
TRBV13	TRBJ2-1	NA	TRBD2	TGTGCCAGCAGCTTAGTCTCCCGCTTGACTAGCGGATACAATGAGCAGTTCTTC	CASSLVSRLTSGYNEQFF
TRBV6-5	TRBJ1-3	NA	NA	TGTGCCAGCAGGGTGGGGGCTACCTCTGGAAACACCATATATTTT	CASRVGATSGNTIYF
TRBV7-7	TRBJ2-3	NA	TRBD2	TGTGCTAGCAGCTCGAGAGCGGGGGATGCAGATACGCAGTATTTT	CASSSRAGDADTQYF
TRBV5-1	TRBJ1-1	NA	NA	TGCGCCAGCAGCTTGGAAAGGTCAGGGAACACTGAAGCTTTCTTT	CASSLERSGNTEAFF
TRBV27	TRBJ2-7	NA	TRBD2	TGTGCCAGCAGATCGGGGGGGGGCTACTCCTACGAGCAGTACTTC	CASRSGGGYSYEQYF
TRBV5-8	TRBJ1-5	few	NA	TGTGCCAGCAGCCCTCGGACAGGCAATCAGCCCCAGCATTTT	CASSPRTGNQPQHF
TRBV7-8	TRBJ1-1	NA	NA	TGTGCCAGCAGCTTAGAAGAGATGAACACTGAAGCTTTCTTT	CASSLEEMNTEAFF
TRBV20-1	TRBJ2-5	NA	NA	TGCAGTGCCGGCAGGGGAGAGACCCAGTACTTC	CSAGRGETQYF
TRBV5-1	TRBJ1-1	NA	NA	TGCGCCAGCAGCTTGGGGCTGGACACTGAAGCTTTCTTT	CASSLGLDTEAFF
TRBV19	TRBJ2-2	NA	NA	TGTGCCAGCAAAGCTGACTGGGGGCCCTCGGGTGGAAAGACCGGGGAGCTGTTTTTT	CASKADWGPSGGKTGELFF
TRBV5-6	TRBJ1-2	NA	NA	TGTGCCAGCGCCTATGCTAACTATGGCTACACCTTC	CASAYANYGYTF
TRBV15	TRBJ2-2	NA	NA	TGTGCCACCAGCAACCCTATCGGGGAGCTGTTTTTT	CATSNPIGELFF
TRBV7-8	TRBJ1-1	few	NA	TGTGCCAGCAGCCGGACAGTTTTTAACACTGAAGCTTTCTTT	CASSRTVFNTEAFF